Following are 14 T cell receptor beta chains from one sample sequenced in a study of T cell responses to AZD1222 COVID-19 vaccine. Sequencing was performed with immunoSEQ multiplex PCR; in TCRdb, only in-frame clones are kept and a portion is missing. There are some 120,000 clones in the sample; approximately 89% occur only once, and about 4.9% lies in the top ten. Sequences were derived from peripheral blood, sampled on day 0 of AZD1222 vaccination. The receptors come from an adult in good health.

The chain recombines TRBV6-5 with TRBJ1-6; 9 nucleotides line up with TRBD1. This CDR3 is 15 amino acids long. The junction had 8 bases not matched to a gene; V was cut back by 8 bases and J by 6 bases. Germline loops: CDR1 MNHEY, CDR2 SVGAGI. This chain's CDR3 is CASSWDRVGNSPLHF. The CDR3 DNA follows: TGTGCCAGCTCATGGGACAGGGTGGGTAATTCACCCCTCCACTTT.

The chain uses TRBV11-2 and TRBJ1-5; a weak D match, TRBD1 (6 bases). Per germline, CDR1 SGHAT and CDR2 FQNNGV. The CDR3 contains 14 residues. V dropped 2 bases and J dropped 4 bases, with 9 bases sitting between them. CDR3 DNA sequence: TGTGCCAGCAGCTTAAACAGGGTGAATCAGCCCCAGCATTTT. It is translated as CASSLNRVNQPQHF. The full variable domain, in which reference TRBV11-2 and TRBJ1-5 provide the parts outside the CDR3, is EAGVAQSPRYKIIEKRQSVAFWCNPISGHATLYWYQQILGQGPKLLIQFQNNGVVDDSQLPKDRFSAERLKGVDSTLKIQPAKLEDSAVYLCASSLNRVNQPQHFGDGTRLSIL.

The chain uses TRBV6-5 and TRBJ2-1; 7 bases are a match to TRBD1. V shed 6 bases, J shed 7 bases, and the junction held 12 bases outside the gene matches. The CDR3 is 15 residues long. CDR1 is MNHEY and CDR2 is SVGAGI in the germline V gene. The DNA for the CDR3 is TGTGCCAGCAGGTACGGGACAGCCAAACCGAATGAGCAGTTCTTC. Encoded protein: CASRYGTAKPNEQFF.

This clone was counted a single time. As DNA, the CDR3 is TGTGCCAGCAGCTCCCCGGGGGAAACCTACGAGCAGTACTTC. Translating gives CASSSPGETYEQYF. The V call is TRBV5-5, the J call TRBJ2-7; TRBD2 might be the D (6 bases). The CDR3 is made up of 14 amino acids. Germline CDR1 reads SGHKS; CDR2 reads YYEKEE (reference sequence). V shed 3 bases and J shed 2 bases, with 12 bases lying between them.

CDR3 region: CASSELSSYGYTF. The CDR3 nucleotides are TGTGCCAGCAGTGAACTTTCCTCCTATGGCTACACCTTC. The gene calls are TRBV2 and TRBJ1-2, with no clear D. The germline gives CDR1 SNHLY, CDR2 FYNNEI. The CDR3 extends over 13 amino acids. Between the trimmed V and J ends, which lost 2 bases and 4 bases, there was a span of 8 bases.

V is TRBV9 and J is TRBJ2-1; TRBD1 or TRBD2 may be the D gene (6 bases each). The V end lost 4 bases, the J end lost 8 bases, and 16 bases lay between the germline ends. CDR3 size: 14 residues. CDR1 and CDR2 from the germline V gene are SGDLS and YYNGEE. The CDR3 region is CASSPLGGMYEQFF. The CDR3 bases are TGTGCCAGCAGCCCCCTAGGGGGGATGTATGAGCAGTTCTTC.

The CDR3 region has the DNA TGTGCCAGCAGGGCACAGGGGGCGATCGGTGAAAAACTGTTTTTT. This translates into CASRAQGAIGEKLFF. The chain links TRBV6-5 to TRBJ1-4, with TRBD1 matching over 9 bases. Losses at the gene ends were 6 bases for V and 7 bases for J; bases not matched to a gene: 9. This CDR3 has 15 amino acids. CDR1 MNHEY and CDR2 SVGAGI come from the germline V gene.

V gene TRBV29-1 combines with J gene TRBJ1-2; no definite D call. The CDR3 has 11 residues. Germline loops: CDR1 SQVTM, CDR2 ANQGSEA. V lost 7 bases to trimming and J lost 9 bases, with 15 bases between them. The CDR3 coding sequence is TGCAGCGCAGGAGAGATGACAAGCTACACCTTC. Translation gives CSAGEMTSYTF.

This chain links TRBV5-1 with TRBJ1-2, with 10 bases lining up with TRBD1. The CDR3 has 17 amino acids. The junction had 9 bases not matched to a gene; V was cut back by 0 bases and J by 4 bases. Germline V gives CDR1 SGHRS, CDR2 YFSETQ. The CDR3 DNA reads TGCGCCAGCAGCTTGGGACAGGGGGCAGCCACGAGCTATGGCTACACCTTC. It codes for CASSLGQGAATSYGYTF.

This clone appeared a few times. V is TRBV6-4 and J is TRBJ2-2; no clear D. Germline lookup yields CDR1 MRHNA and CDR2 SNTAGT. Between the trimmed V and J ends, which lost 0 bases and 6 bases, there was a span of 8 bases. The CDR3 spans 14 residues. CDR3 in DNA: TGTGCCAGCAGTGACTCGGCCGAGTCCGGGGAGCTGTTTTTT. Residues: CASSDSAESGELFF.

This chain connects TRBV11-2 to TRBJ1-2; D is possibly TRBD1 (5 bases). V was cut by 1 base and J by 7 bases, with 13 bases left in between. This CDR3 spans 14 amino acids. CDR1 and CDR2 (germline): SGHAT, FQNNGV. The CDR3 nucleotides read TGTGCCAGCAGCTTAGTGGGAGGGGATGGTGGCTACACCTTC. It translates to CASSLVGGDGGYTF.

The V gene is TRBV5-1, the J gene TRBJ1-6; maybe TRBD1 (5 bases). This CDR3 is 14 amino acids long. Between the trimmed V and J ends, which lost 0 bases and 7 bases, there was a span of 8 bases. The germline gives CDR1 SGHRS, CDR2 YFSETQ. CDR3 amino acids: CASSLEGSNSPLHF. As DNA, the CDR3 is TGCGCCAGCAGCTTGGAGGGGTCGAATTCACCCCTCCACTTT.

This chain joins TRBV5-8 and TRBJ2-7; no reliable D call. V dropped 4 bases and J dropped 5 bases, with 7 bases sitting between them. Germline values: CDR1 SGHTS, CDR2 YDEGEE. This CDR3 has 11 residues. The DNA of the CDR3 is TGTGCCAGCAGCATACGGGACGAGCAGTACTTC. The encoded protein is CASSIRDEQYF.

This sequence joins TRBV6-2 or TRBV6-3 and TRBJ1-1; a weak D match, TRBD1 (5 bases). This CDR3 is built from 15 residues. V lost 4 bases and J lost 0, with 12 bases in between. The germline V gene encodes CDR1 MNHEY and CDR2 SVGEGT. The DNA of the CDR3 is TGTGCCAGCAGTTTTGACAGTTTATTGAACACTGAAGCTTTCTTT. This translates into CASSFDSLLNTEAFF.